The 17 T cell receptor beta chains given below trace back to one sample, sequenced in a study of a mutant IDH1 vaccine in newly diagnosed glioma. Noted time point: week 23, last vaccination. What each vaccine dose contained was 300 ug of mutant IDH1 20-mer peptide, accompanied by topical imiquimod. These receptors lack a known antigen. Here immunoSEQ multiplex PCR was the method, and the copy in TCRdb shows in-frame clones only, minus some. Counted here are more than 55,000 clones, approximately 78% occurring once; the ten biggest clones make up about 8.1%. The sample consisted of PBMCs, taken from a glioma patient whose treatment included an IDH1 peptide vaccine. The receptors were sampled from a woman in her forties with glioma. Some clones in this sample may be carry-over from other donors' samples.

The gene calls are TRBV5-1 and TRBJ1-1; D remains ambiguous. V was pared by 5 bases and J by 0 bases, with 11 bases between. Germline V gene sequence: CDR1 SGHRS, CDR2 YFSETQ. The CDR3 is made up of 14 amino acids. The DNA of the CDR3 is TGCGCCAGCAGGGACCCAGGCATGAACACTGAAGCTTTCTTT. This sequence encodes CASRDPGMNTEAFF.

The chain joins TRBV2 to TRBJ1-3; D is unclear. The CDR3 totals 12 residues. Trimming removed 7 bases from V and 7 bases from J, with 11 bases in between. Germline values: CDR1 SNHLY, CDR2 FYNNEI. CDR3 protein: CASTGRRNTIYF. Written as DNA, the CDR3 is TGTGCCAGCACCGGCAGGCGCAACACCATATATTTT.

The V gene is TRBV4-1, the J gene TRBJ2-1; 12 nucleotides line up with TRBD2. Germline trimming cut 5 bases from V and 8 bases from J; bases unmatched to any gene: 7. This CDR3 has 15 amino acids. Germline-derived CDR1 and CDR2 are MGHRA and YSYEKL. The CDR3 region has the DNA TGCGCCAGCAGCTACGGACTAGCGGGGCCCGATGAGCAGTTCTTC. Protein product: CASSYGLAGPDEQFF.

This clone has a handful of counts. The V gene is TRBV5-4, the J gene TRBJ2-3, with 12 positions matching TRBD2. V lost 3 bases, J lost 8 bases, and 4 bases stayed unmatched. Germline V gene lookup returns CDR1 SGHNT and CDR2 YYREEE (reference sequence). The CDR3 contains 14 residues. CDR3 residues: CASSSTSGGSTQYF. In DNA form, the CDR3 reads TGTGCCAGCAGCTCCACTAGCGGGGGGAGTACGCAGTATTTT. The full variable domain, in which reference TRBV5-4 and TRBJ2-3 provide the parts outside the CDR3, is ETGVTQSPTHLIKTRGQQVTLRCSSQSGHNTVSWYQQALGQGPQFIFQYYREEENGRGNFPPRFSGLQFPNYSSELNVNALELDDSALYLCASSSTSGGSTQYFGPGTRLTVL.

This clone was observed a handful of times. This chain uses TRBV10-3 with TRBJ2-1, with TRBD2 identical over 9 bases. J was trimmed by 8 bases and V by 10 bases; bases with no gene match: 9. This CDR3 is 13 amino acids long. Germline CDR1 reads ENHRY; CDR2 reads SYGVKD. The CDR3 here is CATLAGEEDEQFF. CDR3 DNA sequence: TGTGCCACCTTAGCGGGGGAGGAGGATGAGCAGTTCTTC.

The genes are TRBV9 and TRBJ2-3; no firm D call. Trimming shortened V by 0 bases and J by 0 bases, and 14 bases separated the two germline ends. Germline CDR1 reads SGDLS; CDR2 reads YYNGEE. CDR3 length equals 17 residues. CDR3 loop: CASSVAAGAPSTDTQYF. CDR3 bases: TGTGCCAGCAGCGTAGCTGCAGGCGCCCCTAGCACAGATACGCAGTATTTT. The complete variable domain, with remaining parts taken from reference TRBV9 and TRBJ2-3, reads DSGVTQTPKHLITATGQRVTLRCSPRSGDLSVYWYQQSLDQGLQFLIQYYNGEERAKGNILERFSAQQFPDLHSELNLSSLELGDSALYFCASSVAAGAPSTDTQYFGPGTRLTVL.

The chain joins TRBV7-2 to TRBJ2-7, with TRBD2 matching over 7 bases. Germline CDR1 SGHTA, CDR2 FQGNSA. This CDR3 region has 14 residues. The V segment lost 2 bases and the J segment 1 base; nucleotides outside the gene matches: 2. The CDR3 DNA sequence: TGTGCCAGCAGCTTATCGCGGGGGTCCTACGAGCAGTACTTC. Translating gives CASSLSRGSYEQYF.

The chain recombines TRBV6-6 with TRBJ1-1, with a tentative D call TRBD1 (5 bases). The germline V gene encodes CDR1 MNHNY and CDR2 SVGAGI (reference sequence). Trimming shortened V by 6 bases and J by 3 bases, and 17 bases separated the two germline ends. This CDR3 contains 15 residues. The CDR3, as DNA: TGTGCCAGCAGACCTCCGGGACTTTCTTACACTGAAGCTTTCTTT. It specifies CASRPPGLSYTEAFF.

For this clone: Germline and junction disagree at one end, which may indicate a read error. V gene TRBV18 combines with J gene TRBJ1-5; 10 bases agree with TRBD1. Germline-derived CDR1 and CDR2 are KGHSH and LQKENI. CDR3 length equals 16 residues. The DNA of the CDR3 is TGTGCCAGCTCACCTCGACAGGGGGCGGGCAATCAGCTCCAGCATTTT. Translating gives CASSPRQGAGNQLQHF.

The chain couples TRBV30 to TRBJ2-7, with no clear D. The CDR3 is made up of 13 amino acids. Deletions cut 1 base from V and 3 bases from J, with 10 bases between. Germline V gene data show CDR1 as GTSNPN and CDR2 as SVGIG (reference sequence). The chain's CDR3 is CAWSDGSFYEQYF. The DNA for the CDR3 is TGTGCCTGGAGTGATGGCAGCTTCTACGAGCAGTACTTC.

This clone was recorded a few times. The rearrangement links TRBV27 to TRBJ2-1, with a weak D call TRBD2 (6 bases). The CDR3 is 14 amino acids. Per germline, CDR1 MNHEY and CDR2 SMNVEV (reference sequence). V lost 6 bases and J 8 bases, leaving 17 bases between the germline ends. The CDR3, as DNA: TGTGCCAGCAGCAACCGGGACCGGAGGGATGAGCAGTTCTTC. This encodes CASSNRDRRDEQFF.

V is TRBV29-1 and J is TRBJ2-3; a possible D gene is TRBD1 (7 bases). This CDR3 spans 14 amino acids. The V and J ends lost 1 base and 4 bases respectively, with 12 bases between them. The V gene's germline CDR1 is SQVTM and CDR2 ANQGSEA. The CDR3 nucleotides read TGCAGCGTTGAAGGGGGCAGGGGGGCAGATACGCAGTATTTT. It translates to CSVEGGRGADTQYF.

This clone was seen only once. The V and J genes are TRBV10-3 and TRBJ1-5; D is unresolved. The CDR3 consists of 12 residues. V gave up 8 bases and J gave up 3 bases, with 8 bases separating them. Germline V gives CDR1 ENHRY, CDR2 SYGVKD. This chain's CDR3 is CAIASYNQPQHF. CDR3 DNA sequence: TGTGCCATCGCCTCCTACAATCAGCCCCAGCATTTT.

The V gene is TRBV13, the J gene TRBJ1-1; TRBD1 is a possible D gene (5 bases). The V gene lost 7 bases and the J gene lost 1 base, with 13 bases spanning the gap. This CDR3 has 14 amino acids. Germline-derived CDR1 and CDR2 are PRHDT and FYEKMQ (reference sequence). The chain's CDR3 is CASNPGRKNTEAFF. The CDR3 coding sequence is TGTGCCAGCAACCCGGGACGGAAGAACACTGAAGCTTTCTTT.

The chain has TRBV19 and TRBJ1-5; weak D call: TRBD1 (5 bases). This CDR3 is built from 14 residues. V lost 3 bases and J 3 bases, leaving 9 bases between the germline ends. CDR1 is LNHDA and CDR2 is SQIVND in the germline V gene (reference sequence). In DNA, the CDR3 is TGTGCCAGTAGTATCCCAGGGTACAATCAGCCCCAGCATTTT. It translates to CASSIPGYNQPQHF.

The chain links TRBV7-2 to TRBJ2-7, with no clear D. This CDR3 is 12 amino acids long. Germline CDR1 SGHTA, CDR2 FQGNSA. The V end was cut by 2 bases, the J end by 7 bases, with 9 bases between. CDR3 nucleotides: TGTGCCAGCAGCTTACAAGGGCCAGAGCAGTACTTC. Protein: CASSLQGPEQYF.

V gene TRBV5-4 combines with J gene TRBJ2-4; D remains unclear. The CDR3 consists of 13 residues. Germline CDR1 and CDR2: SGHNT and YYREEE (reference sequence). Trimming cost V 4 bases and J 9 bases, with 14 bases left between them. CDR3 sequence reads: CASSPASPGIQYF. CDR3 DNA: TGTGCCAGCAGCCCGGCCTCACCGGGCATTCAGTACTTC.